Listed here is a single T cell receptor beta chain. From germline, CDR1 is SQVTM and CDR2 ANQGSEA. The trim removed 5 bases at V and 4 bases at J, leaving 4 bases unmatched. This CDR3 spans 13 amino acids. This sample stems from a study of cytomegalovirus exposure and HLA in healthy donors. A multiplex PCR was run with 60 Vbeta primers and 13 Jbeta primers. The protocol was immunoSEQ multiplex PCR, while the TCRdb copy is restricted to in-frame clones and leaves out a portion. Across just over 20,000 clones, the top ten clones capture 22% of the sample. The source of this sequence is a man in his sixties in good health and CMV-seropositive. The specimen was PBMCs. This sequence joins TRBV29-1 and TRBJ1-4; 7 bases are a match to TRBD1. The DNA of the CDR3 is TGCAGCGTTAGGGACAGTTATAATGAAAAACTGTTTTTT. This encodes CSVRDSYNEKLFF.